The 19 T cell receptor beta chains in this list originate from one sample, sequenced in a study of OX40 agonist ivuxolimab in advanced cancers. Measured with immunoSEQ multiplex PCR; TCRdb has only the in-frame clones, and not every one. There are around 65,000 clones in the sample; 90% to 95% occur only once, and 15% to 20% lies in the top ten. The specimen was CD4+ or CD8+ T cells sorted from blood, collected in a trial of the OX40 agonist ivuxolimab. The source of these receptors is an adult with an advanced solid tumor such as melanoma, head and neck, liver or kidney cancer.

V is TRBV5-4 and J is TRBJ2-3; D remains ambiguous. CDR1 SGHNT and CDR2 YYREEE come from the germline V gene (reference sequence). V was trimmed by 0 bases and J by 0 bases, leaving 5 bases between them. This CDR3 contains 14 residues. The CDR3 coding sequence is TGTGCCAGCAGCTTGGGACGGAGCACAGATACGCAGTATTTT. It codes for CASSLGRSTDTQYF.

The V call is TRBV28, the J call TRBJ2-7, with a tentative D call TRBD1 (6 bases). The germline V gene encodes CDR1 MDHEN and CDR2 SYDVKM. Trimming shortened V by 5 bases and J by 0 bases, and 11 bases separated the two germline ends. CDR3 size: 14 residues. The CDR3 is CASSTRTVSYEQYF. The CDR3 nucleotides are TGTGCCAGCAGTACCCGGACAGTCTCCTACGAGCAGTACTTC.

This chain connects TRBV6-6 to TRBJ2-7, with TRBD1 matching over 7 bases. J was trimmed by 2 bases and V by 2 bases; bases with no gene match: 3. The CDR3 is 14 amino acids. Germline CDR1 reads MNHNY; CDR2 reads SVGAGI (reference sequence). The DNA of the CDR3 is TGTGCCAGCAGTTACAGGGGGCCCGCCTACGAGCAGTACTTC. Its protein is CASSYRGPAYEQYF.

The rearrangement links TRBV29-1 to TRBJ2-3; the match to TRBD2 covers 9 bases. The junction had 10 bases not matched to a gene; V was cut back by 1 base and J by 5 bases. The CDR3 totals 16 residues. Germline values: CDR1 SQVTM, CDR2 ANQGSEA. The DNA for the CDR3 is TGCAGCGTTGAAGGGGACTTGCGGGGGGGCGGAGATACGCAGTATTTT. It encodes CSVEGDLRGGGDTQYF.

The chain carries TRBV29-1 and TRBJ2-5; 7 nucleotides align to TRBD2. Germline assignment: CDR1 SQVTM and CDR2 ANQGSEA. V shed 3 bases and J 2 bases; nucleotides not matched to a gene: 12. The CDR3 consists of 16 residues. CDR3 sequence: CSVDGLVMPGQETQYF. The DNA for the CDR3 is TGCAGCGTTGACGGACTAGTTATGCCGGGGCAAGAGACCCAGTACTTC.

The gene calls are TRBV7-8 and TRBJ1-5, with D hard to call. Trimming cost V 1 base and J 5 bases, with 3 bases left between them. Germline V gene sequence: CDR1 SGHVS, CDR2 FQNEAQ. The CDR3 extends over 12 amino acids. DNA of the CDR3: TGTGCCAGCAGCTTAGGGGATCAGCCCCAGCATTTT. It codes for CASSLGDQPQHF.

The rearrangement joins TRBV30 to TRBJ2-5; 8 bases agree with TRBD2. This CDR3 contains 10 residues. V shed 5 bases and J 7 bases; nucleotides not matched to a gene: 0. Germline CDR1 GTSNPN, CDR2 SVGIG (reference sequence). The CDR3 region has the DNA TGTGCCTGGGCGGGGGGGACCCAGTACTTC. As protein: CAWAGGTQYF. The variable domain in full, completed from reference TRBV30 and TRBJ2-5, reads SQTIHQWPATLVQPVGSPLSLECTVEGTSNPNLYWYRQAAGRGLQLLFYSVGIGQISSEVPQNLSASRPQDRQFILSSKKLLLSDSGFYLCAWAGGTQYFGPGTRLLVL.

This clone has more than one count but fewer than ten. This chain connects TRBV6-5 to TRBJ1-1, with D unresolved. Germline V CDR1 and CDR2: MNHEY, SVGAGI. The CDR3 contains 13 residues. V dropped 2 bases and J dropped 5 bases, with 9 bases sitting between them. CDR3 loop: CASSYEGLTEAFF. The CDR3 bases are TGTGCCAGCAGTTACGAGGGTTTGACTGAAGCTTTCTTT.

The chain joins TRBV14 to TRBJ1-1; 8 nucleotides agree with TRBD1. The CDR3 spans 17 residues. From germline, CDR1 is SGHDN and CDR2 FVKESK. The J segment lost 3 bases and the V segment lost 4 bases, leaving 13 bases of the junction unmatched. CDR3 sequence: CASSRADRGPVDTEAFF. In DNA, the CDR3 is TGTGCCAGCAGCCGAGCCGACAGGGGCCCGGTTGACACTGAAGCTTTCTTT.

This chain uses TRBV28 with TRBJ2-2; TRBD1 or TRBD2 may be the D gene (5 bases each). V was shortened by 4 bases and J by 6 bases, with 18 bases between the two germline ends. Germline CDR1 and CDR2: MDHEN and SYDVKM. The CDR3 runs to 16 residues. CDR3: CASSSDWAGSPGELFF. The CDR3 region has the DNA TGTGCCAGCAGTTCCGATTGGGCAGGGAGTCCCGGGGAGCTGTTTTTT.

The chain carries TRBV19 and TRBJ1-4; no clear D gene. The CDR3 consists of 14 residues. The germline gives CDR1 LNHDA, CDR2 SQIVND (reference sequence). The V gene lost 6 bases and the J gene lost 10 bases, with 18 bases spanning the gap. The CDR3 DNA is TGTGCCAGTAGGATGGAATCCCCGGGGTTAAAACTGTTTTTT. It translates to CASRMESPGLKLFF.

The V call is TRBV19, the J call TRBJ2-7, with D tentatively TRBD1 (5 bases). Germline V CDR1 and CDR2: LNHDA, SQIVND (reference sequence). The CDR3 extends over 15 amino acids. Trimming took 2 bases from V and 1 from J, leaving 12 bases between them. CDR3 DNA: TGTGCCAGTAGTATAATCCCAGGGCCTTCCTACGAGCAGTACTTC. Protein: CASSIIPGPSYEQYF.

The V and J genes are TRBV28 and TRBJ1-2, with a possible D match to TRBD1 (5 bases). V lost 5 bases, J lost 7 bases, and 14 bases lay in between. The CDR3 length is 13 residues. CDR1 is MDHEN and CDR2 is SYDVKM in the germline V gene. CDR3 sequence reads: CASSKRAGLGYTF. In nucleotides, the CDR3 is TGTGCCAGCAGTAAAAGGGCAGGGCTTGGCTACACCTTC.

The chain links TRBV27 to TRBJ1-2, with a weak D call TRBD1 (6 bases). Between the trimmed V and J ends, which lost 6 bases and 1 base, there was a span of 12 bases. The length of the CDR3 is 14 residues. Germline CDR1 is MNHEY and CDR2 is SMNVEV (reference sequence). The CDR3 sequence is CASSLGGINYGYTF. For the CDR3, the DNA is TGTGCCAGCAGCTTAGGGGGGATTAACTATGGCTACACCTTC.

The chain recombines TRBV19 with TRBJ1-5, with TRBD1 matching 7 bases. Germline V gene data show CDR1 as LNHDA and CDR2 as SQIVND (reference sequence). The CDR3 covers 15 residues. V gave up 6 bases and J gave up 6 bases; unmatched junction bases: 11. CDR3 sequence (DNA): TGTGCCAGTAGCCCGACAGGGACAGCGGGTCAGCCCCAGCATTTT. Residues: CASSPTGTAGQPQHF.

The chain has TRBV13 and TRBJ1-1; D is unresolved. The CDR3 spans 15 residues. Germline CDR1 and CDR2: PRHDT and FYEKMQ (reference sequence). The ends were cut back, 0 bases at V and 5 bases at J, with 13 bases in the middle. CDR3 protein: CASSLGLGSGTEAFF. Written as DNA, the CDR3 is TGTGCCAGCAGCTTAGGGTTGGGGTCTGGGACTGAAGCTTTCTTT.

The chain joins TRBV7-9 to TRBJ2-5, with D maybe TRBD2 (6 bases). CDR3 length equals 15 residues. Trimming removed 1 base from V and 5 bases from J, with 14 bases in between. Germline CDR1 reads SEHNR; CDR2 reads FQNEAQ (reference sequence). As DNA, the CDR3 is TGTGCCAGCAGCTTAGAGGCGGGGATAAGCGAGACCCAGTACTTC. This sequence encodes CASSLEAGISETQYF.

This chain links TRBV7-6 with TRBJ2-2; TRBD1 aligns across 7 bases. CDR3 size: 18 residues. With V trimmed by 5 bases and J by 1 base, 13 bases remained unmatched. Germline V gives CDR1 SGHVS, CDR2 FNYEAQ. The CDR3 sequence is CASSLTSTGQMNTGELFF. The CDR3 nucleotides are TGTGCCAGCAGCCTAACGAGTACGGGACAGATGAACACCGGGGAGCTGTTTTTT.

Only a few counts were recorded for this clone. The chain carries TRBV2 and TRBJ1-1; the D gene is possibly TRBD1 (5 bases). Trimming shortened V by 8 bases and J by 10 bases, and 23 bases separated the two germline ends. The CDR3 loop spans 14 amino acids. Germline CDR1 and CDR2: SNHLY and FYNNEI. The CDR3 nucleotides read TGTGCCAGCGAGCAGGGTGTTCTCTCGGAAGGAGCTTTCTTT. Amino acids: CASEQGVLSEGAFF.